The present T cell receptor beta chain was sequenced within a study of siplizumab effects on memory and regulatory T cells. Germline assignment: CDR1 SEHNR and CDR2 FQNEAQ (reference sequence). The CDR3 has 14 residues. V lost 6 bases and J lost 3, with 14 bases in between. Assays covered about 10^5 TCR templates per sample. Generated by immunoSEQ multiplex PCR, the TCRdb table keeps only in-frame clones and is missing some. The data contain over 80,000 clones, roughly 94% of them seen just once; the ten biggest clones take up about 1.4%. The sequenced sample consisted of non-Treg CD4+ T cells sorted from blood. The chain carries TRBV7-9 and TRBJ1-1, with D uncertain. The sequence was collected from a human donor in good health. CDR3 sequence: CASSLGIQDTEAFF. In nucleotides, the CDR3 is TGTGCCAGCAGTTTGGGGATCCAGGACACTGAAGCTTTCTTT.